These 20 T cell receptor beta chains were all obtained from the same sample, sequenced in a study of T-cell reconstitution after alpha-beta-depleted transplantation in children. Unique molecular identifiers were built into the TCRbeta library. TCRdb reprocessed the PCR reads with MiXCR, giving one entry per CDR3 protein. The sample includes about 420,000 distinct CDR3 sequences, around 15% of them seen just once. The sequences come from PBMCs, mostly from graft donor cells, collected 360 days after TCRalphabeta/CD19-depleted stem cell transplant. Receptors were obtained from a boy in the first two years of life who had a stem cell transplant for Wiskott-Aldrich syndrome, so the T cells may come from the graft donor.

In its sample, this clonotype was seen a few times. V usage is TRBV11-3 and J usage is TRBJ2-3; D assignment may be TRBD1 or TRBD2 (5 bases each). Germline CDR1 and CDR2: SGHNT and YENEEA. Trimming removed 5 bases from V and 0 bases from J, with 9 bases in between. This CDR3 is built from 14 residues. The CDR3 nucleotides are TGTGCCAGCAGCCCCCGGGACAGCACAGATACGCAGTATTTT. Protein sequence: CASSPRDSTDTQYF.

This chain uses TRBV20-1 with TRBJ2-5; a possible D gene is TRBD2 (5 bases). Trimming removed 6 bases from V and 7 bases from J, with 15 bases in between. The CDR3 totals 12 residues. Germline CDR1 DFQATT, CDR2 SNEGSKA (reference sequence). In DNA, the CDR3 is TGCAGTGCGGCCGGGATCAAGGGGACCCAGTACTTC. It specifies CSAAGIKGTQYF.

This clonotype came up a few times. The chain employs TRBV5-5 and TRBJ2-5; TRBD1 aligns across 7 bases. Per the germline V gene, CDR1 is SGHKS and CDR2 is YYEKEE (reference sequence). This CDR3 is 14 amino acids long. With 3 bases clipped from V and 1 base from J, the junction kept 3 bases outside the gene matches. The CDR3 nucleotides read TGTGCCAGCAGCTGGGACAGTCCCCAAGAGACCCAGTACTTC. It yields the protein CASSWDSPQETQYF.

The V call is TRBV28, the J call TRBJ2-1, with 9 bases lining up with TRBD2. The germline gives CDR1 MDHEN, CDR2 SYDVKM. With V trimmed by 2 bases and J by 4 bases, 9 bases remained unmatched. The CDR3 spans 17 residues. Here the CDR3 DNA reads TGTGCCAGCAGTTTAGCGGGGGGGTCTCCCATATACAATGAGCAGTTCTTC. Its protein product is CASSLAGGSPIYNEQFF. Looking up the rest from reference TRBV28 and TRBJ2-1 gives the full variable domain: DVKVTQSSRYLVKRTGEKVFLECVQDMDHENMFWYRQDPGLGLRLIYFSYDVKMKEKGDIPEGYSVSREKKERFSLILESASTNQTSMYLCASSLAGGSPIYNEQFFGPGTRLTVL.

This clonotype occurred a few times. V is TRBV20-1 and J is TRBJ2-7, with TRBD1 as a possible D gene (5 bases). Looked up from germline, CDR1 is DFQATT and CDR2 is SNEGSKA (reference sequence). The CDR3 is 16 residues long. V dropped 1 base and J dropped 2 bases, with 18 bases sitting between them. The CDR3 loop is CSARVQGHEGPYEQYF. CDR3 bases: TGCAGTGCTAGAGTCCAGGGTCATGAAGGTCCCTACGAGCAGTACTTC.

The rearrangement joins TRBV30 to TRBJ2-5; D may be TRBD1 (6 bases). Trimming stripped 3 bases from V and 2 bases from J, with 13 bases between. The CDR3 loop spans 14 amino acids. Germline V lookup: CDR1 GTSNPN, CDR2 SVGIG (reference sequence). In DNA, the CDR3 is TGTGCCTGGAGCGGGACACCCTCTCAAGAGACCCAGTACTTC. The encoded protein is CAWSGTPSQETQYF.

This clonotype has just a few counts. This chain links TRBV14 with TRBJ2-4, with TRBD2 matching 9 bases. The CDR3 sequence is 17 residues long. V trimming: 0 bases; J trimming: 3 bases; junction bases outside the gene matches: 6. CDR1 and CDR2 (germline): SGHDN, FVKESK. CDR3 DNA sequence: TGTGCCAGCAGCCAAGATCGGCTAGCGGGATTCAAAAACATTCAGTACTTC. It translates to CASSQDRLAGFKNIQYF.

This clonotype was observed a few times. The chain carries TRBV27 and TRBJ2-7; D remains ambiguous. CDR1 is MNHEY and CDR2 is SMNVEV in the germline V gene (reference sequence). V was cut by 6 bases and J by 3 bases, with 0 bases left in between. The CDR3 covers 9 residues. The CDR3 loop is CASSYEQYF. CDR3 in DNA: TGTGCCAGCAGCTACGAGCAGTACTTC.

The table lists this clonotype with a few counts. CDR3 loop: CASRHSGTTDTQYF. DNA of the CDR3: TGTGCCAGCAGACATAGCGGGACCACAGATACGCAGTATTTT. J is TRBJ2-3 and V is TRBV12-3 or TRBV12-4, with 8 bases matching TRBD2. J gave up 2 bases and V 6 bases, and 4 bases lay outside the gene matches. This CDR3 comprises 14 residues.

To note about this clonotype: At one end the junction does not follow the germline gene, possibly because of a read error. V usage is TRBV10-3 and J usage is TRBJ2-6; 8 nucleotides align to TRBD1. The CDR3 is 14 amino acids. CDR1 is ENHRY, CDR2 SYGVKD, per germline. The CDR3 region has the DNA TGTGCCATCAGTTGGACAGGGAACCCCTCTGTCCTAACTTTC. Its translation is CAISWTGNPSVLTF.

The V gene is TRBV2, the J gene TRBJ1-4; D perhaps matches TRBD1 (5 bases). CDR1 and CDR2 (germline): SNHLY, FYNNEI. The CDR3 contains 16 residues. V was cut by 6 bases and J by 3 bases, with 17 bases left in between. The DNA for the CDR3 is TGTGCCAGCAGGTGGGACCTCCTGGCGGCTAATGAAAAACTGTTTTTT. The encoded protein is CASRWDLLAANEKLFF. Full variable domain (missing parts from reference TRBV2 and TRBJ1-4): EPEVTQTPSHQVTQMGQEVILRCVPISNHLYFYWYRQILGQKVEFLVSFYNNEISEKSEIFDDQFSVERPDGSNFTLKIRSTKLEDSAMYFCASRWDLLAANEKLFFGSGTQLSVL.

The V call is TRBV6-5, the J call TRBJ2-7, with D possibly TRBD1 on 5 matching bases. The germline V gene encodes CDR1 MNHEY and CDR2 SVGAGI. The CDR3 is 16 amino acids. The V end was cut by 2 bases, the J end by 0 bases, with 14 bases between. This chain's CDR3 is CASSYPPDTSSYEQYF. DNA for the CDR3: TGTGCCAGCAGTTACCCTCCGGACACAAGCTCCTACGAGCAGTACTTC.

The genes are TRBV3-1 and TRBJ2-1; no definite D call. With 2 bases removed from V and 4 bases from J, the gap between germline ends came to 15 bases. CDR3 size: 16 residues. Germline V CDR1 and CDR2: LGHDT, YNNKEL (reference sequence). In DNA, the CDR3 is TGTGCCAGCAGCCAACTACCACCGGACCAGTACAATGAGCAGTTCTTC. Translated: CASSQLPPDQYNEQFF.

Ten or more counts support this clonotype. The rearrangement uses TRBV7-9 and TRBJ1-1; tentative D call: TRBD1 (5 bases). The germline V gene encodes CDR1 SEHNR and CDR2 FQNEAQ (reference sequence). This CDR3 has 13 amino acids. V lost 5 bases to trimming and J lost 5 bases, with 12 bases between them. DNA for the CDR3: TGTGCCAGCAGCCATCAGGGATGGACTGAAGCTTTCTTT. It translates to CASSHQGWTEAFF.

This clonotype was seen only a few times. The V gene is TRBV30, the J gene TRBJ2-4; D is undetermined. The ends were cut back, 0 bases at V and 0 bases at J, with 6 bases in the middle. This CDR3 contains 14 residues. Germline V gene lookup returns CDR1 GTSNPN and CDR2 SVGIG (reference sequence). The CDR3 DNA reads TGTGCCTGGAGTGTCGCACTAGCCAAAAACATTCAGTACTTC. It codes for CAWSVALAKNIQYF.

This clonotype came up a few times. The chain couples TRBV5-5 to TRBJ2-7; tentative D call: TRBD1 (6 bases). The CDR3 covers 14 residues. CDR1 and CDR2 from the germline V gene are SGHKS and YYEKEE (reference sequence). Trimming took 4 bases from V and 1 from J, leaving 12 bases between them. CDR3 protein: CASSKTDRSYEQYF. CDR3 nucleotide sequence: TGTGCCAGCAGCAAAACTGACAGGTCCTACGAGCAGTACTTC.

The rearrangement links TRBV14 to TRBJ2-4, with D possibly TRBD2 on 6 matching bases. The CDR3 has 16 amino acids. V was shortened by 4 bases and J by 0 bases, with 13 bases between the two germline ends. CDR1 is SGHDN, CDR2 FVKESK, per germline. The CDR3 DNA sequence: TGTGCCAGCAGCCTGAGTTCGGGACTAGCCAAAAACATTCAGTACTTC. The encoded protein is CASSLSSGLAKNIQYF. Variable domain in full (rest from reference TRBV14 and TRBJ2-4): EAGVTQFPSHSVIEKGQTVTLRCDPISGHDNLYWYRRVMGKEIKFLLHFVKESKQDESGMPNNRFLAERTGGTYSTLKVQPAELEDSGVYFCASSLSSGLAKNIQYFGAGTRLSVL.

The chain has TRBV7-2 and TRBJ2-1; 7 bases map to TRBD1. Germline CDR1 SGHTA, CDR2 FQGNSA. This CDR3 spans 14 amino acids. Losses at the gene ends were 6 bases for V and 7 bases for J; bases not matched to a gene: 9. CDR3 bases: TGTGCCAGCAGGTCGACAGGGTCACGTAATGAGCAGTTCTTC. It specifies CASRSTGSRNEQFF.

CDR3 region: CASSLGLSTGEETQYF. CDR3 DNA sequence: TGTGCCAGCAGCTTAGGGTTGTCGACAGGGGAAGAGACCCAGTACTTC. This chain connects TRBV7-6 to TRBJ2-5; the match to TRBD1 covers 8 bases. The CDR3 loop spans 16 amino acids. V lost 1 base to trimming and J lost 3 bases; unmatched junction nucleotides: 7. Looked up from germline, CDR1 is SGHVS and CDR2 is FNYEAQ. Based on the CDR3 plus reference TRBV7-6 and TRBJ2-5, the full variable domain is GAGVSQSPRYKVTKRGQDVALRCDPISGHVSLYWYRQALGQGPEFLTYFNYEAQQDKSGLPNDRFSAERPEGSISTLTIQRTEQRDSAMYRCASSLGLSTGEETQYFGPGTRLLVL.

Only a few counts were recorded for this clonotype. The genes are TRBV5-5 and TRBJ2-3; D is ambiguous. CDR1 SGHKS and CDR2 YYEKEE come from the germline V gene (reference sequence). Deletions cut 0 bases from V and 4 bases from J, with 6 bases between. CDR3 size: 13 residues. Written as DNA, the CDR3 is TGTGCCAGCAGCTTGGGGGCGGCAGATACGCAGTATTTT. This sequence encodes CASSLGAADTQYF.